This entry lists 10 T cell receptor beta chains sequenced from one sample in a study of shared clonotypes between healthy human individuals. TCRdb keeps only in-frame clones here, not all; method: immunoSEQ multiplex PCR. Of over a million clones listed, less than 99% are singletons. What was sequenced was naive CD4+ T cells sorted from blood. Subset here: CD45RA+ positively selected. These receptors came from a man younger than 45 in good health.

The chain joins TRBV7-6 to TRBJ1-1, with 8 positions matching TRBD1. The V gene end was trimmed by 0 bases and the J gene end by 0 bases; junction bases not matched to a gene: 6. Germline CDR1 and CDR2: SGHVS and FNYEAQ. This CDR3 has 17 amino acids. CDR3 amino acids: CASSLAATGAVNTEAFF. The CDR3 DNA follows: TGTGCCAGCAGCTTAGCGGCGACAGGGGCTGTGAACACTGAAGCTTTCTTT.

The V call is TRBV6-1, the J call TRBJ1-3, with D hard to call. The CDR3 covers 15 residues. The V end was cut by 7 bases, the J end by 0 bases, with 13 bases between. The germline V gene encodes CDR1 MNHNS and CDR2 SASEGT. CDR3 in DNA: TGTGCCAGCAATTTAGTAGTGAGCTCTGGAAACACCATATATTTT. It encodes CASNLVVSSGNTIYF.

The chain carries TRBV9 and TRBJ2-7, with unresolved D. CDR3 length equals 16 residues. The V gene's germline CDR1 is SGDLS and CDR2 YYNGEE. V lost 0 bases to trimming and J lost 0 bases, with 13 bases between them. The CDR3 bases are TGTGCCAGCAGCGTAGAGAATAGCTTCAGCTCCTACGAGCAGTACTTC. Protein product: CASSVENSFSSYEQYF.

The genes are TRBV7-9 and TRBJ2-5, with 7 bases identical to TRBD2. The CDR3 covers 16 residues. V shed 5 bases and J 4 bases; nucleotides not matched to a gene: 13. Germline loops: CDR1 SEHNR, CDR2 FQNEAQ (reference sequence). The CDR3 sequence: CASSPNPRGEGETQYF. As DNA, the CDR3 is TGTGCCAGCAGCCCCAACCCACGGGGGGAGGGAGAGACCCAGTACTTC.

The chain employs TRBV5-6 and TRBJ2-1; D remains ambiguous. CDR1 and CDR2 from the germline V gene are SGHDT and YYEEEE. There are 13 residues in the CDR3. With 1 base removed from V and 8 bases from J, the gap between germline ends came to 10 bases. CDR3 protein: CASSLFRVDEQFF. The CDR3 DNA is TGTGCCAGCAGCTTGTTCCGGGTTGATGAGCAGTTCTTC.

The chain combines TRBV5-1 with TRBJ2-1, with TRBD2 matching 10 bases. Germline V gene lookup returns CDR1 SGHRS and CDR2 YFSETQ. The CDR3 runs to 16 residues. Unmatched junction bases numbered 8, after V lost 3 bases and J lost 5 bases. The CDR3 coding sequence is TGCGCCAGCAGCTACACCAGCGGGAGGGCCGACAATGAGCAGTTCTTC. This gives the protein CASSYTSGRADNEQFF.

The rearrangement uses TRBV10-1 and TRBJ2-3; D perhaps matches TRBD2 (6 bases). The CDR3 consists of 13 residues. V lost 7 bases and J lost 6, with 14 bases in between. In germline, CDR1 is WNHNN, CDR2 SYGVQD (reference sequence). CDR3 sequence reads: CASMEGSGDTQYF. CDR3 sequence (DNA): TGCGCCAGCATGGAGGGATCGGGGGATACGCAGTATTTT.

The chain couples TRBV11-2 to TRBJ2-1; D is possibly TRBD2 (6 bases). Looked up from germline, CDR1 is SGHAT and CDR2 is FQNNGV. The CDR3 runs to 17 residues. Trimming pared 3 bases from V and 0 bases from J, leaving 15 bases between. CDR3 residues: CASSFKNLANSYNEQFF. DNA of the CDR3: TGTGCCAGCAGCTTTAAAAACCTAGCGAACTCCTACAATGAGCAGTTCTTC.

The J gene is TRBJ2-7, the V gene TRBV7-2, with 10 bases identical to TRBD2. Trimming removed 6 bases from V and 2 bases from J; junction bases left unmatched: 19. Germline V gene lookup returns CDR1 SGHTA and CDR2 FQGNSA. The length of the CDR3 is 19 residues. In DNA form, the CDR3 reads TGTGCCAGCAGTCTTCGAGGGGGCTCTCCTAGCGGGAGTCCCTACGAGCAGTACTTC. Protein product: CASSLRGGSPSGSPYEQYF. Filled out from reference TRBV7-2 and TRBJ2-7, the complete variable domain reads GAGVSQSPSNKVTEKGKDVELRCDPISGHTALYWYRQSLGQGLEFLIYFQGNSAPDKSGLPSDRFSAERTGGSVSTLTIQRTQQEDSAVYLCASSLRGGSPSGSPYEQYFGPGTRLTVT.

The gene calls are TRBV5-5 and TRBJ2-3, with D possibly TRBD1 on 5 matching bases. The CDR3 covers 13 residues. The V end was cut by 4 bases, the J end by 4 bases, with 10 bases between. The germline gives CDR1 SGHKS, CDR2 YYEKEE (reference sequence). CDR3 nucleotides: TGTGCCAGCAGCCCTGACAGTGCAGATACGCAGTATTTT. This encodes CASSPDSADTQYF.